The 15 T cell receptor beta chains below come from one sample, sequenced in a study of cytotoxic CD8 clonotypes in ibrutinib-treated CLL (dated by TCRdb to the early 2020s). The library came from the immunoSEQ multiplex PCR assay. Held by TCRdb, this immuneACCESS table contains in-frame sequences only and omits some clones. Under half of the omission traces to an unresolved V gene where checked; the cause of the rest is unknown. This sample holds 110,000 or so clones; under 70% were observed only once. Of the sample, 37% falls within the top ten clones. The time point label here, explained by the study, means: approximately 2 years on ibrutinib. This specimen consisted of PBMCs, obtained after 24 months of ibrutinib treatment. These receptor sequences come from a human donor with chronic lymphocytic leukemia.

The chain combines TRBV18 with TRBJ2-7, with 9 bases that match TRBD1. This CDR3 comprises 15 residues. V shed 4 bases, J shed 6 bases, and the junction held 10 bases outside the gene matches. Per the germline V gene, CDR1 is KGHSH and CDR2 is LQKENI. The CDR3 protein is CASSRTGTGLGEQYF. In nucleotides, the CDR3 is TGTGCCAGCTCACGGACCGGGACAGGGCTCGGCGAGCAGTACTTC.

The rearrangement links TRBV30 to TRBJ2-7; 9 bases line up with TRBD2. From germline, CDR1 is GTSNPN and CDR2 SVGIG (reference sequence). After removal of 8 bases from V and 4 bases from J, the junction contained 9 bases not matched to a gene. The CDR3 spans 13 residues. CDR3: CALKRGEGYEQYF. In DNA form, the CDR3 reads TGTGCCCTTAAGCGGGGGGAGGGATACGAGCAGTACTTC.

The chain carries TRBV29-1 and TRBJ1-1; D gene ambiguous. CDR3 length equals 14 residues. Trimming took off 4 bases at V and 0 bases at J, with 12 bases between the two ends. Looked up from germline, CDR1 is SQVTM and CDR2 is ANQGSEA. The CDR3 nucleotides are TGCAGCGTTGTGGGGAAAAACCTGAACACTGAAGCTTTCTTT. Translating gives CSVVGKNLNTEAFF.

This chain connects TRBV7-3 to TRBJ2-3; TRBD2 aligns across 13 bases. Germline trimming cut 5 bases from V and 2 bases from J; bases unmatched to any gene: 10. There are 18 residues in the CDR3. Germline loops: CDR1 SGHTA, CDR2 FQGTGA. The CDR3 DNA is TGTGCCAGCAGCCTGAAGACTAGCGGGGGGTCCCCCACAGATACGCAGTATTTT. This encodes CASSLKTSGGSPTDTQYF.

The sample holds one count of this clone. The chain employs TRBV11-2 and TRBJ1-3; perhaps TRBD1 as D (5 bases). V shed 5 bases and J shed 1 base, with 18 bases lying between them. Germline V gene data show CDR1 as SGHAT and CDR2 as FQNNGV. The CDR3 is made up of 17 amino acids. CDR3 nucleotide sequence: TGTGCCAGCAGCCCACGCCGGGGGGTATCATCTGGAAACACCATATATTTT. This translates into CASSPRRGVSSGNTIYF. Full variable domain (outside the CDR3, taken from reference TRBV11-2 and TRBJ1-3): EAGVAQSPRYKIIEKRQSVAFWCNPISGHATLYWYQQILGQGPKLLIQFQNNGVVDDSQLPKDRFSAERLKGVDSTLKIQPAKLEDSAVYLCASSPRRGVSSGNTIYFGEGSWLTVV.

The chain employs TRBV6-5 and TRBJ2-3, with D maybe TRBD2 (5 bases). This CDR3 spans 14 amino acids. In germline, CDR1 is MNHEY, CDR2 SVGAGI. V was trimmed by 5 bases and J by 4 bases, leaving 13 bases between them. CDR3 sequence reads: CASSPSFSADTQYF. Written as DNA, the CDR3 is TGTGCCAGCAGTCCCTCCTTTAGCGCAGATACGCAGTATTTT.

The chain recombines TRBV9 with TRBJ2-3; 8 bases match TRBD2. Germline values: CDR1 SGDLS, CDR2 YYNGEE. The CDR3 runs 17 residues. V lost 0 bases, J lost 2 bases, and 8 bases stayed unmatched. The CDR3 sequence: CASSVGMSGGYTDTQYF. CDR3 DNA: TGTGCCAGCAGCGTAGGGATGAGCGGGGGCTACACAGATACGCAGTATTTT.

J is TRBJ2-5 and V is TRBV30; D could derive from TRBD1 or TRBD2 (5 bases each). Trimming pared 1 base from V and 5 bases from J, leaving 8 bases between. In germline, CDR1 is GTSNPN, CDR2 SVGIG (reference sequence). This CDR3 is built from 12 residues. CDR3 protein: CAWSGGDETQYF. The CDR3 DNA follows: TGTGCCTGGAGTGGTGGGGACGAGACCCAGTACTTC. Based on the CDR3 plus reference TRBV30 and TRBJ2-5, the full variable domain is SQTIHQWPATLVQPVGSPLSLECTVEGTSNPNLYWYRQAAGRGLQLLFYSVGIGQISSEVPQNLSASRPQDRQFILSSKKLLLSDSGFYLCAWSGGDETQYFGPGTRLLVL.

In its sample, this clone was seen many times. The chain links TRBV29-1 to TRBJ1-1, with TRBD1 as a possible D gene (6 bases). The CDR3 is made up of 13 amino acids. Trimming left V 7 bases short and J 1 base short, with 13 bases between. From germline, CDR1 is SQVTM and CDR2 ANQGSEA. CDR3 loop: CSAQRTANTEAFF. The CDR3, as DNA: TGCAGCGCCCAAAGGACAGCGAACACTGAAGCTTTCTTT. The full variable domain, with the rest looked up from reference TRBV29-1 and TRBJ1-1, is SAVISQKPSRDICQRGTSLTIQCQVDSQVTMMFWYRQQPGQSLTLIATANQGSEATYESGFVIDKFPISRPNLTFSTLTVSNMSPEDSSIYLCSAQRTANTEAFFGQGTRLTVV.

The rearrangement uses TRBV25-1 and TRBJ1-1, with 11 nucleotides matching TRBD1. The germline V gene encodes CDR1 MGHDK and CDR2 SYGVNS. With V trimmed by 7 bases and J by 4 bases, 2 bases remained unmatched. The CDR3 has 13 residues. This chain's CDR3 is CASMGQGVTEAFF. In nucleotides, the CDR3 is TGTGCCAGCATGGGACAGGGGGTCACTGAAGCTTTCTTT.

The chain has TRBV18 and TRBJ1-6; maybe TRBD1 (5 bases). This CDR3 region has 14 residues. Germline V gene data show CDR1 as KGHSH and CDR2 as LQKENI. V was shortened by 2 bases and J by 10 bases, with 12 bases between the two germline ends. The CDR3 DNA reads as TGTGCCAGCTCACCAATGGGGGAAAGGTCACCCCTCCACTTT. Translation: CASSPMGERSPLHF.

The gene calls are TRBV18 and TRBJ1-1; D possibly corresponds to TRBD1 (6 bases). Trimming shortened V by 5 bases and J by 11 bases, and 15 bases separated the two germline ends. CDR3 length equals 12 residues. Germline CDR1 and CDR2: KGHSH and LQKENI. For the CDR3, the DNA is TGTGCCAGCTCAATTCCAGGGGAGATGGCTTTCTTT. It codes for CASSIPGEMAFF.

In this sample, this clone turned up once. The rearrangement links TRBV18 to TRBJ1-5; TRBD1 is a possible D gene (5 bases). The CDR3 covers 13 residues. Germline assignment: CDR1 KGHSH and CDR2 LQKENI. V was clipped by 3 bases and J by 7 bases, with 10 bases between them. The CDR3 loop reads CASSPGEGQPQHF. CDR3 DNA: TGTGCCAGCTCACCGGGGGAAGGACAGCCCCAGCATTTT.

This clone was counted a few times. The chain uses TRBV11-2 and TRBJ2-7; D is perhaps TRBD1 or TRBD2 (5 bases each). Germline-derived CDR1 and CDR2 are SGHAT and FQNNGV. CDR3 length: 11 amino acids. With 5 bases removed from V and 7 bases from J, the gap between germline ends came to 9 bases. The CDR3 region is CASSPREEQYF. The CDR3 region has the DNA TGTGCCAGCAGCCCCAGGGAGGAGCAGTACTTC.

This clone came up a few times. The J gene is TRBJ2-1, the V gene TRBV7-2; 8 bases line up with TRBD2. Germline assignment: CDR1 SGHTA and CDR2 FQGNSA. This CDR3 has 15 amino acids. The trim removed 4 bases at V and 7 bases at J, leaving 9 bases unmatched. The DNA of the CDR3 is TGTGCCAGCAGCTCGAAAGTAGCGGGGCTTAATGAGCAGTTCTTC. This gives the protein CASSSKVAGLNEQFF.